Detailed here is one T cell receptor (beta chain). Profiling relied on immunoSEQ multiplex PCR, and the TCRdb table lists in-frame clones only, not all of them. The table includes some 100,000 clones, 90% detected once. These data are taken from a study of OX40 agonist ivuxolimab in advanced cancers. CDR1 is SGHDT, CDR2 YYEEEE, per germline. The CDR3 length is 19 residues. Trimming cost V 0 bases and J 4 bases; bases outside gene matches: 10. The chain carries TRBV5-6 and TRBJ2-3, with 14 nucleotides matching TRBD2. The source is an adult with an advanced solid tumor such as melanoma, head and neck, liver or kidney cancer. Specimen: CD4+ or CD8+ T cells sorted from blood, collected in a trial of the OX40 agonist ivuxolimab. DNA of the CDR3: TGTGCCAGCAGCTTGGGACTAGCGGGAGGGCCAATGAATCCAGATACGCAGTATTTT. The encoded protein is CASSLGLAGGPMNPDTQYF. The full variable domain, its missing parts supplied by reference TRBV5-6 and TRBJ2-3, is DAGVTQSPTHLIKTRGQQVTLRCSPKSGHDTVSWYQQALGQGPQFIFQYYEEEERQRGNFPDRFSGHQFPNYSSELNVNALLLGDSALYLCASSLGLAGGPMNPDTQYFGPGTRLTVL.